A selection of T cell receptor beta chains follows, all from one sample in a study of T cell responses to AZD1222 COVID-19 vaccine. Here immunoSEQ multiplex PCR was the method, and the copy in TCRdb shows in-frame clones only, minus some. This table holds about 140,000 clones, 75% to 90% found once. The input for sequencing was peripheral blood, taken on day 0 of AZD1222 vaccination. Receptors originate from an adult in good health. Each CDR3 is given with its conserved first and last residue. The D gene is left open where the match is weak. The size of a clone is reported for some rows only, either as once, few or many, or as a class for expanded clones.

abundance	d_gene	v_gene	j_gene	CDR3nt	CDR3aa
.	.	TRBV7-7	TRBJ2-5	TGTGCTAGCAGCCGCGATATAGCCGGGGAGACCCAGTACTTC	CASSRDIAGETQYF
.	.	TRBV29-1	TRBJ1-2	TGCAGCGTTGATGGGGCCGCCCTTGGGTTCTATGGCTACACCTTC	CSVDGAALGFYGYTF
once	.	TRBV18	TRBJ1-5	TGTGCCAGCTCAGCCTACGGGACACATAATCAGCCCCAGCATTTT	CASSAYGTHNQPQHF
.	.	TRBV19	TRBJ1-1	TGTGCCAGTCGGGGGCAGTCCATTCCGAACACTGAAGCTTTCTTT	CASRGQSIPNTEAFF
.	TRBD2	TRBV4-1	TRBJ2-1	TGCGCCAGCAGCCAAGTCCCAGGACTAGCGGGGGATCGGTCCTACAATGAGCAGTTCTTC	CASSQVPGLAGDRSYNEQFF
.	.	TRBV15	TRBJ1-6	TGTGCCACCAGCAGAGATGGGGACGCCTATAATTCACCCCTCCACTTT	CATSRDGDAYNSPLHF
.	.	TRBV19	TRBJ1-5	TGTGCCAGTACCGATTCAGGGTACAGCAATCAGCCCCAGCATTTT	CASTDSGYSNQPQHF
.	.	TRBV7-8	TRBJ1-1	TGTGCCAGCAGCCCTACGTTTTGGGGAGAGAACACTGAAGCTTTCTTT	CASSPTFWGENTEAFF
.	TRBD1	TRBV6-5	TRBJ1-1	TGTGCCAGCAGTTACTCGCGGCAGGGGGGAACTGAAGCTTTCTTT	CASSYSRQGGTEAFF
.	TRBD1	TRBV19	TRBJ1-1	TGTGCCAGTAGTCCCTCAGGGGGACCCGGAGAAGCTTTCTTT	CASSPSGGPGEAFF
few	TRBD1	TRBV7-9	TRBJ2-2	TGTGCCAGCAGCTCCCGGGACAGAGGCACCGGGGAGCTGTTTTTT	CASSSRDRGTGELFF
.	.	TRBV28	TRBJ1-2	TGTGCCAGCAGTTTTTTGGGGAATGGCTACACCTTC	CASSFLGNGYTF
once	TRBD1	TRBV19	TRBJ1-6	TGTGCCAGTAGTATACGACAGGGCGGCCATAATTCACCCCTCCACTTT	CASSIRQGGHNSPLHF
.	.	TRBV27	TRBJ2-7	TGTGCCAGCAGTTTACTCGGGGCAAACTCCTACGAGCAGTACTTC	CASSLLGANSYEQYF
.	.	TRBV6-5	TRBJ1-1	TGTGCCAGCAGTTACCGTAAGGGAAAATCTGAAGCTTTCTTT	CASSYRKGKSEAFF
.	.	TRBV6-5	TRBJ2-7	TGTGCCAGCACCAGGAGTCCCTCCTACGAGCAGTACTTC	CASTRSPSYEQYF
few	.	TRBV5-5	TRBJ1-2	TGTGCCAGCAGCTTGGTGGGGGGAGAGCGAGGGTATGGCTACACCTTC	CASSLVGGERGYGYTF
once	TRBD1	TRBV11-2	TRBJ1-2	TGTGCCAGCAGCTCCGCAGGACAGGGGTATGGCTACACCTTC	CASSSAGQGYGYTF
.	.	TRBV5-4	TRBJ1-1	TGTGCCAGCAGCTTGGGAGGGATTCAGGCTTTCTTT	CASSLGGIQAFF
.	.	TRBV5-1	TRBJ2-1	TGCGCCAGCAGCTTGGCTGGGGGCGGCACCTACAATGAGCAGTTCTTC	CASSLAGGGTYNEQFF
.	.	TRBV4-1	TRBJ1-2	TGCGCCAGCCCCTTACCCCGGGACTCCCAACGGGGCCCGGAGGACTATGGCTACACCTTC	CASPLPRDSQRGPEDYGYTF
once	.	TRBV12-5	TRBJ1-3	TGTGCTAGTGGCCAGGGGCTTGGAAACACCATATATTTT	CASGQGLGNTIYF
.	.	TRBV5-6	TRBJ1-1	TGTGCCAGCAGCTTGGGGCCCAAACTCACTGAAGCTTTCTTT	CASSLGPKLTEAFF
.	TRBD2	TRBV7-7	TRBJ2-1	TGTGCTAGCAGCGCTGTAGCGGGACCACTGGTCGATGAGCAGTTCTTC	CASSAVAGPLVDEQFF
.	TRBD1	TRBV19	TRBJ1-1	TGTGCCAGTAGTAGCAACAGGGGATTTGGCACTGAAGCTTTCTTT	CASSSNRGFGTEAFF
.	TRBD1	TRBV7-3	TRBJ2-6	TGTGCCAGCTCGACAGGGGGAATATCTGGGGCCAACGTCCTGACTTTC	CASSTGGISGANVLTF
.	.	TRBV5-1	TRBJ2-5	TGCGCCAGCAGCTTGGATCCTGCGGACCAAGAGACCCAGTACTTC	CASSLDPADQETQYF
.	.	TRBV3-1/TRBV3-2	TRBJ2-7	TGTGCCAGCAGCCAAGTGGGTACTTACGAGCAGTACTTC	CASSQVGTYEQYF
.	.	TRBV2	TRBJ2-1	TGTGCCAGCCGGTTGAGCTCCTACAATGAGCAGTTCTTC	CASRLSSYNEQFF
.	TRBD1	TRBV6-5	TRBJ1-1	TGTGCCAGCAGTATTCGACAGGGGAGGAACACTGAAGCTTTCTTT	CASSIRQGRNTEAFF
.	.	TRBV7-9	TRBJ2-1	TGTGCCAGCAGATCCGGTCAAACTAACAATGAGCAGTTCTTC	CASRSGQTNNEQFF
.	.	TRBV6-5	TRBJ2-7	TGTGCCAGCAGTACCCTAACAGGGATCTTTTACGAGCAGTACTTC	CASSTLTGIFYEQYF
.	TRBD1	TRBV18	TRBJ1-6	TGTGCCAGCTCACCCGGGACAGGGCAGTTACCCCTCCACTTT	CASSPGTGQLPLHF
few	TRBD1	TRBV7-2	TRBJ1-2	TGTGCCAGCAGCAGAAGGACAGGGTGGACGGGCGGCTACACCTTC	CASSRRTGWTGGYTF
.	.	TRBV28	TRBJ2-1	TGTGCCAGCAGGGTCGGAGGCGACAATGAGCAGTTCTTC	CASRVGGDNEQFF
.	.	TRBV12-5	TRBJ2-7	TGTGCTAGTGGTTTGGCAGGGGTGGGATACGAGCAGTACTTC	CASGLAGVGYEQYF
.	.	TRBV7-6	TRBJ1-3	TGTGCCAGCAGCTTAGGAGACAGGAACTCTGGAAACACCATATATTTT	CASSLGDRNSGNTIYF
.	TRBD1	TRBV3-1/TRBV3-2	TRBJ1-2	TGTGCCAGCAGCTCCAGGGGACAGGTTTTCTATGGCTACACCTTC	CASSSRGQVFYGYTF